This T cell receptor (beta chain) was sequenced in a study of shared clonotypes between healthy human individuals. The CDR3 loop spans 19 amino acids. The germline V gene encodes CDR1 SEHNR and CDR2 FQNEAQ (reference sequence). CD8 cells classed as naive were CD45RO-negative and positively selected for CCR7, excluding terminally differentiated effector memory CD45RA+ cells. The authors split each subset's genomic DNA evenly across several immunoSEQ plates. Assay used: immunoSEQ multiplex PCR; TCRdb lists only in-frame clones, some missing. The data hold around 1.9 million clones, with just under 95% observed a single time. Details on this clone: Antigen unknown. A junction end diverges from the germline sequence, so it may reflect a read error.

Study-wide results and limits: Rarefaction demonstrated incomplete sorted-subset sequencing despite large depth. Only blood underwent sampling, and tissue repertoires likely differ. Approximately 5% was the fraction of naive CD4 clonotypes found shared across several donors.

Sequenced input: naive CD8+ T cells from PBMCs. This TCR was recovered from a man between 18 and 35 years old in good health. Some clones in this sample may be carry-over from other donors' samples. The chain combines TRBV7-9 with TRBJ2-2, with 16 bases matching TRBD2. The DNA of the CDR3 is TGTGCCAGCCGCTTACCGGGACTAGCGGGAGGGACGAACACCGGGGAGCTGTTTTTT. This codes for CASRLPGLAGGTNTGELFF.